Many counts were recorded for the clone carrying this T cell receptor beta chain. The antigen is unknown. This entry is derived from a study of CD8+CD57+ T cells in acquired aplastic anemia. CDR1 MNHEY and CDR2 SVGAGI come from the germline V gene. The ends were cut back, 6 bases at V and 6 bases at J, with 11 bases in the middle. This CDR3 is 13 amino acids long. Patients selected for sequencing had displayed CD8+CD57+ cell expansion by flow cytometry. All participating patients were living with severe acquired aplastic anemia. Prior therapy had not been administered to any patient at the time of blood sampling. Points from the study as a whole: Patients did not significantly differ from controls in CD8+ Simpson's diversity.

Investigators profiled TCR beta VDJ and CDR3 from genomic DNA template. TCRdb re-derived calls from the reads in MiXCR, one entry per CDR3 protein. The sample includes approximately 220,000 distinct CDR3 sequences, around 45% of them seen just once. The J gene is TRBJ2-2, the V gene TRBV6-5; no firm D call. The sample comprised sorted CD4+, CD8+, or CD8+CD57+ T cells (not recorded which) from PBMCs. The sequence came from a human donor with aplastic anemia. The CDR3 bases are TGTGCCAGCAGCTTAGTAGGGCCCGGGGAGCTGTTTTTT. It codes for CASSLVGPGELFF.